The 27 T cell receptor beta chains listed next were all sequenced from one sample in a study of cytotoxic CD8 clonotypes in ibrutinib-treated CLL. This table comes from immunoSEQ multiplex PCR, and its TCRdb copy is limited to in-frame clones, with some not included. The table includes over 45,000 clones, approximately 60% detected once. Material: PBMCs, obtained after 24 months of ibrutinib treatment. These receptor sequences come from a human donor with chronic lymphocytic leukemia.

The CDR3 reads CASSLKPSGAITDTQYF. In DNA form, the CDR3 reads TGTGCCAGCAGTCTAAAACCAAGCGGGGCCATCACAGATACGCAGTATTTT. The rearrangement joins TRBV7-7 to TRBJ2-3; 7 bases map to TRBD2. CDR1 is SSHAT and CDR2 is FNYEAQ in the germline V gene (reference sequence). This CDR3 spans 17 amino acids. Trimming took 6 bases from V and 2 from J; bases not matched to a gene: 14.

V usage is TRBV6-5 and J usage is TRBJ1-4, with 7 bases identical to TRBD1. The CDR3 runs 16 residues. The V gene's germline CDR1 is MNHEY and CDR2 SVGAGI. Trimming removed 4 bases from V and 5 bases from J; junction bases left unmatched: 10. The CDR3 is CASSSSGQAGNEKLFF. As DNA, the CDR3 is TGTGCCAGCAGTTCCTCCGGACAGGCGGGAAATGAAAAACTGTTTTTT.

Of note for this clone: A junction end diverges from the germline sequence, so it may reflect a read error. The genes are TRBV10-3 and TRBJ1-3, with D perhaps TRBD1 (6 bases). The CDR3 is made up of 14 amino acids. Germline V gene data show CDR1 as ENHRY and CDR2 as SYGVKD. The chain's CDR3 is CASSTGSSGNTIYF. The DNA of the CDR3 is TGTGCCAGCAGTACAGGGAGCTCTGGAAACACCATATATTTT.

V gene TRBV5-6 combines with J gene TRBJ2-6; no clear D. The CDR3 is 17 amino acids. Germline V gene lookup returns CDR1 SGHDT and CDR2 YYEEEE. The germline V and J ends were trimmed by 2 bases and 3 bases, with 15 bases remaining between them. CDR3 DNA: TGTGCCAGCAGCTTCCGGGCCAGCATTTATGGGGCCAACGTCCTGACTTTC. Translation gives CASSFRASIYGANVLTF. Combining the CDR3 with reference TRBV5-6 and TRBJ2-6 gives the whole variable domain DAGVTQSPTHLIKTRGQQVTLRCSPKSGHDTVSWYQQALGQGPQFIFQYYEEEERQRGNFPDRFSGHQFPNYSSELNVNALLLGDSALYLCASSFRASIYGANVLTFGAGSRLTVL.

The chain is built from TRBV29-1 and TRBJ2-7; D might be TRBD1 (6 bases). CDR1 and CDR2 from the germline V gene are SQVTM and ANQGSEA. This CDR3 spans 13 amino acids. V lost 4 bases to trimming and J lost 6 bases, with 16 bases between them. CDR3 nucleotides: TGCAGCGTTGTCTTGAGGGACATGGGCGAGCAGTACTTC. Translating it yields CSVVLRDMGEQYF.

This chain links TRBV18 with TRBJ2-2, with a tentative D call TRBD2 (6 bases). This CDR3 has 17 amino acids. Trimming shortened V by 3 bases and J by 4 bases, and 18 bases separated the two germline ends. Germline CDR1 KGHSH, CDR2 LQKENI. This CDR3 is CASSPQYTISGTGELFF. The CDR3 nucleotides read TGTGCCAGCTCACCGCAATATACTATTAGCGGCACCGGGGAGCTGTTTTTT. Filled out from reference TRBV18 and TRBJ2-2, the complete variable domain reads NAGVMQNPRHLVRRRGQEARLRCSPMKGHSHVYWYRQLPEEGLKFMVYLQKENIIDESGMPKERFSAEFPKEGPSILRIQQVVRGDSAAYFCASSPQYTISGTGELFFGEGSRLTVL.

This clone was picked up a small number of times. The rearrangement links TRBV2 to TRBJ1-2; TRBD1 might be the D (6 bases). The germline V gene has CDR1 SNHLY and CDR2 FYNNEI. The CDR3 contains 14 residues. V lost 6 bases and J lost 4, with 15 bases in between. CDR3 sequence (DNA): TGTGCCAGCAGACACAGGGACGCCATCTATGGCTACACCTTC. Translated: CASRHRDAIYGYTF.

The rearrangement joins TRBV18 to TRBJ1-5; no reliable D call. CDR1 and CDR2 from the germline V gene are KGHSH and LQKENI. CDR3 length: 14 amino acids. V was trimmed by 5 bases and J by 5 bases, leaving 13 bases between them. In DNA, the CDR3 is TGTGCCAGCTCAGAGGTAGGCACCGATCAGCCCCAGCATTTT. Its protein product is CASSEVGTDQPQHF.

The chain combines TRBV7-2 with TRBJ2-1, with 7 bases aligning to TRBD2. The junction had 5 bases not matched to a gene; V was cut back by 2 bases and J by 7 bases. CDR1 is SGHTA and CDR2 is FQGNSA in the germline V gene. This CDR3 has 14 residues. The CDR3 DNA follows: TGTGCCAGCAGCTTATCAGCGGGAAGTAATGAGCAGTTCTTC. This codes for CASSLSAGSNEQFF. The full variable domain, rest sourced from reference TRBV7-2 and TRBJ2-1, is GAGVSQSPSNKVTEKGKDVELRCDPISGHTALYWYRQSLGQGLEFLIYFQGNSAPDKSGLPSDRFSAERTGGSVSTLTIQRTQQEDSAVYLCASSLSAGSNEQFFGPGTRLTVL.

This clone was picked up a small number of times. This chain connects TRBV19 to TRBJ1-4; 7 bases line up with TRBD1. V lost 9 bases and J lost 5; bases outside the gene matches: 6. Germline CDR1 reads LNHDA; CDR2 reads SQIVND (reference sequence). The CDR3 extends over 13 amino acids. CDR3 loop: CASAGTANEKLFF. The CDR3 DNA follows: TGTGCCAGCGCCGGGACAGCGAATGAAAAACTGTTTTTT. The complete variable domain, with remaining parts taken from reference TRBV19 and TRBJ1-4, reads DGGITQSPKYLFRKEGQNVTLSCEQNLNHDAMYWYRQDPGQGLRLIYYSQIVNDFQKGDIAEGYSVSREKKESFPLTVTSAQKNPTAFYLCASAGTANEKLFFGSGTQLSVL.

For the CDR3, the DNA is TGTGCCGAGGTGGGGGGGCCCACCGGGGAGCTGTTTTTT. Protein: CAEVGGPTGELFF. The chain couples TRBV30 to TRBJ2-2; D is possibly TRBD2 (7 bases). Germline values: CDR1 GTSNPN, CDR2 SVGIG (reference sequence). The CDR3 loop spans 13 amino acids. Trimming stripped 8 bases from V and 4 bases from J, with 14 bases between.

V gene TRBV19 combines with J gene TRBJ1-3; a weak D match, TRBD1 (5 bases). Trimming removed 3 bases from V and 5 bases from J, with 8 bases in between. The CDR3 totals 13 residues. Germline V gene sequence: CDR1 LNHDA, CDR2 SQIVND (reference sequence). The CDR3 sequence: CASSIRGRNTIYF. The CDR3 DNA reads as TGTGCCAGTAGTATTCGGGGCCGAAACACCATATATTTT.

This clone was recorded at least ten times. The V and J genes are TRBV6-5 and TRBJ2-7, with D possibly being TRBD1 (5 bases). This CDR3 spans 11 amino acids. The germline V gene encodes CDR1 MNHEY and CDR2 SVGAGI. Between the trimmed V and J ends, which lost 10 bases and 5 bases, there was a span of 12 bases. As DNA, the CDR3 is TGTGCCACGGCCAGGGAACACGAGCAGTACTTC. It codes for CATAREHEQYF.

This clone was observed a handful of times. V is TRBV5-4 and J is TRBJ2-7; D may correspond to TRBD1 or TRBD2 (5 bases each). The CDR3 sequence is 13 residues long. CDR1 is SGHNT and CDR2 is YYREEE in the germline V gene (reference sequence). The V gene lost 2 bases and the J gene lost 0 bases, with 6 bases spanning the gap. The CDR3: CASSFGASYEQYF. The CDR3 coding sequence is TGTGCCAGCAGCTTCGGGGCCTCCTACGAGCAGTACTTC.

This clone was recorded only once. The chain couples TRBV15 to TRBJ1-1; tentatively, D is TRBD1 (5 bases). The CDR3 has 14 amino acids. The germline gives CDR1 LNHNV, CDR2 YYDKDF (reference sequence). Trimming shortened V by 4 bases and J by 0 bases, and 9 bases separated the two germline ends. Here the CDR3 reads CATSIGTLNTEAFF. For the CDR3, the DNA is TGTGCCACCAGCATCGGGACTTTGAACACTGAAGCTTTCTTT.

The rearrangement uses TRBV14 and TRBJ2-7, with 8 bases that match TRBD1. Germline V gene sequence: CDR1 SGHDN, CDR2 FVKESK. V gave up 1 base and J gave up 4 bases; unmatched junction bases: 3. The CDR3 totals 14 residues. The CDR3 spells CASSQGTGLYEQYV. The CDR3 region has the DNA TGTGCCAGCAGCCAAGGGACAGGGCTATACGAGCAGTACGTC.

CDR3 DNA sequence: TGTGCCAGCACCCCTCTAGCCTCGAACACTGAAGCTTTCTTT. Its protein product is CASTPLASNTEAFF. This chain uses TRBV27 with TRBJ1-1; no reliable D call. The germline CDR1 and CDR2 sequences are MNHEY and SMNVEV (reference sequence). Trimming removed 7 bases from V and 1 base from J, with 13 bases in between. The CDR3 spans 14 residues.

The gene calls are TRBV2 and TRBJ2-1; perhaps TRBD1 as D (5 bases). The V and J ends lost 7 bases and 4 bases respectively, with 11 bases between them. CDR3 size: 13 residues. Germline V CDR1 and CDR2: SNHLY, FYNNEI. CDR3 in amino acids: CASKTDKYNEQFF. The CDR3 DNA is TGTGCCAGCAAGACAGACAAATACAATGAGCAGTTCTTC.

The chain couples TRBV18 to TRBJ2-2; possibly TRBD2 for D (5 bases). V dropped 4 bases and J dropped 4 bases, with 13 bases sitting between them. The CDR3 has 15 amino acids. Germline assignment: CDR1 KGHSH and CDR2 LQKENI. CDR3 in DNA: TGTGCCAGCTCACGTTTGGGTAGCGCCACCGGGGAGCTGTTTTTT. Translation gives CASSRLGSATGELFF.

This sequence joins TRBV10-3 and TRBJ2-1, with 7 bases matching TRBD1. The CDR3 has 14 residues. CDR1 is ENHRY, CDR2 SYGVKD, per germline. V was clipped by 8 bases and J by 6 bases; unmatched bases: 10. Written as DNA, the CDR3 is TGTGCCATCCGGGACAGCGTCCTTTCCAATGAGCAGTTCTTC. It encodes CAIRDSVLSNEQFF.

The CDR3 bases are TGTGCCACCAGCAGGGGGCCCACCACAGATACGCAGTATTTT. Residues: CATSRGPTTDTQYF. V and J are TRBV15 and TRBJ2-3; D is possibly TRBD1 (5 bases). This CDR3 is 14 amino acids long. Looked up from germline, CDR1 is LNHNV and CDR2 is YYDKDF (reference sequence). The germline V and J ends were trimmed by 3 bases and 2 bases, with 9 bases remaining between them.

The chain employs TRBV6-5 and TRBJ2-1; weak D call: TRBD1 (6 bases). Trimming pared 10 bases from V and 9 bases from J, leaving 16 bases between. CDR1 MNHEY and CDR2 SVGAGI come from the germline V gene. This CDR3 is built from 12 residues. The CDR3: CATSRRGGEQFF. The DNA of the CDR3 is TGTGCCACAAGCCGGAGAGGGGGTGAGCAGTTCTTC.

This clone was seen a few times. V is TRBV5-5 and J is TRBJ2-2; TRBD1 is a possible D gene (5 bases). This CDR3 contains 14 residues. The germline gives CDR1 SGHKS, CDR2 YYEKEE (reference sequence). The V and J ends lost 4 bases and 1 base respectively, with 8 bases between them. CDR3 bases: TGTGCCAGCAGCCACGGACAGAACACCGGGGAGCTGTTTTTT. Its translation: CASSHGQNTGELFF. Drawing the rest from reference TRBV5-5 and TRBJ2-2, the complete variable domain is DAGVTQSPTHLIKTRGQQVTLRCSPISGHKSVSWYQQVLGQGPQFIFQYYEKEERGRGNFPDRFSARQFPNYSSELNVNALLLGDSALYLCASSHGQNTGELFFGEGSRLTVL.

This sequence joins TRBV6-5 and TRBJ2-5, with D unclear. The V gene lost 2 bases and the J gene lost 0 bases, with 7 bases spanning the gap. The CDR3 runs to 14 residues. CDR1 and CDR2 (germline): MNHEY, SVGAGI. CDR3 in amino acids: CASSYVPNQETQYF. The CDR3 region has the DNA TGTGCCAGCAGTTACGTCCCCAACCAAGAGACCCAGTACTTC.

This clone has just a few counts. The V and J genes are TRBV4-1 and TRBJ1-5; D is unclear. V was clipped by 4 bases and J by 4 bases, with 8 bases between them. Germline assignment: CDR1 MGHRA and CDR2 YSYEKL. The CDR3 has 13 amino acids. CDR3 in DNA: TGCGCCAGCAGCCTGGGATCGAATCAGCCCCAGCATTTT. This sequence encodes CASSLGSNQPQHF.

This rearrangement joins TRBV7-1 to TRBJ1-5; maybe TRBD1 (5 bases). TRBV7-1 is an ORF, with its function uncertain. The length of the CDR3 is 14 residues. The germline V and J ends were trimmed by 4 bases and 8 bases, with 15 bases remaining between them. The CDR3 DNA reads TGTGCCAGCAGCTTTAACAGGTTTTTTGAGCCCCAGCATTTT. Translating gives CASSFNRFFEPQHF.

In this sample, this clone turned up a few times. The V call is TRBV9, the J call TRBJ2-1, with 7 bases identical to TRBD2. After removal of 4 bases from V and 8 bases from J, the junction contained 9 bases not matched to a gene. Germline loops: CDR1 SGDLS, CDR2 YYNGEE. The CDR3 is 14 amino acids. In DNA, the CDR3 is TGTGCCAGCAGCTTATGGACTAGTGGGGATGAGCAGTTCTTC. It encodes CASSLWTSGDEQFF.